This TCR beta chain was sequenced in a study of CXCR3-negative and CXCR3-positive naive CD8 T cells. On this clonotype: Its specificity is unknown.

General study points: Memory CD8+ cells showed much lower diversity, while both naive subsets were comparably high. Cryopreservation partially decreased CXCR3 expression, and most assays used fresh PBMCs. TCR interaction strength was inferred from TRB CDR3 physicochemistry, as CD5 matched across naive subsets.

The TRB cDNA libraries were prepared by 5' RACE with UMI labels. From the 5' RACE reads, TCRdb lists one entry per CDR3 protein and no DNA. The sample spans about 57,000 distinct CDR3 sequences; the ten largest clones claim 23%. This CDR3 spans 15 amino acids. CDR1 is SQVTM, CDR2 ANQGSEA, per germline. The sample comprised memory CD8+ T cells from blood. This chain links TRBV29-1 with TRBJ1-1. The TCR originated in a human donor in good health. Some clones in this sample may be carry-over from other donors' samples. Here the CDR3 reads CSVVFSGAMNTEAFF.